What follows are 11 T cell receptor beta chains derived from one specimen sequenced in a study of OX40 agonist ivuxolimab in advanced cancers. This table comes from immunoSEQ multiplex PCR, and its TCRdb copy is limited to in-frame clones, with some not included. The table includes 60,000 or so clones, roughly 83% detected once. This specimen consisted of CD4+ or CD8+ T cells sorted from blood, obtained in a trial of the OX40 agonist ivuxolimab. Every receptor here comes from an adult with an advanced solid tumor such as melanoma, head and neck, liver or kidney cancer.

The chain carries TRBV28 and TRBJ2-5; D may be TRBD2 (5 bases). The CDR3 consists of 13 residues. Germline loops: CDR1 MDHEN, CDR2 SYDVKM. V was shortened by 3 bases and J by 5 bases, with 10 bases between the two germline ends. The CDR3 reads CASSLAGSETQYF. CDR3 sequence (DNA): TGTGCCAGCAGTTTGGCGGGCTCTGAGACCCAGTACTTC.

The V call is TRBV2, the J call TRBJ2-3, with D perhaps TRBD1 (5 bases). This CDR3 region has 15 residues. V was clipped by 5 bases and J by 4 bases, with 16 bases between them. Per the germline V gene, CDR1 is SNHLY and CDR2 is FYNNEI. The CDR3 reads CASSSSPQGADTQYF. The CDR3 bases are TGTGCCAGCAGTAGTAGCCCCCAAGGGGCAGATACGCAGTATTTT.

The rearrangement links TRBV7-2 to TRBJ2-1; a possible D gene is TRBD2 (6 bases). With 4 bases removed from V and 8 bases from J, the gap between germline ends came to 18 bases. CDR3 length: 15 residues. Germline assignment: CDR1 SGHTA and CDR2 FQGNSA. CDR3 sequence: CASSSRLDYLDEQFF. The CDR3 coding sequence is TGTGCCAGCAGCTCGAGACTGGACTATCTGGATGAGCAGTTCTTC.

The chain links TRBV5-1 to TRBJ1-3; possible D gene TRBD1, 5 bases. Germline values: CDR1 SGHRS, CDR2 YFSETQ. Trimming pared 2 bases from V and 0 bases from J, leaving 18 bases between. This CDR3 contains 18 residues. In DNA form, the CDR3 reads TGCGCCAGCAGCTTCTTAAACCGGGACGCGGACTCTGGAAACACCATATATTTT. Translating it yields CASSFLNRDADSGNTIYF.

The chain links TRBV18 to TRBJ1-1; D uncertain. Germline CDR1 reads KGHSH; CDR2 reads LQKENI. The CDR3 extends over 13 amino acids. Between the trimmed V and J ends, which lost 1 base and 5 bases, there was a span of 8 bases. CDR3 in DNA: TGTGCCAGCTCACCACGTACGGATACTGAAGCTTTCTTT. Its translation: CASSPRTDTEAFF.

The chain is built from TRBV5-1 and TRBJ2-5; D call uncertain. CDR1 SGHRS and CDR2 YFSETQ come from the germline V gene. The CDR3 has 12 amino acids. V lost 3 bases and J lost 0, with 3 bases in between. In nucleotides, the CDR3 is TGCGCCAGCAGCTGGTACCAAGAGACCCAGTACTTC. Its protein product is CASSWYQETQYF.

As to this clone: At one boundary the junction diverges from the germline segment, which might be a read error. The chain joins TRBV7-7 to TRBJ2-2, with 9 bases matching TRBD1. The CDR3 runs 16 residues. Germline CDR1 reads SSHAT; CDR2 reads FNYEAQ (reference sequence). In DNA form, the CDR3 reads TGTGCTAGCAGCCCCACAGGGGGCTCGAACACCGGGGAGCTGTTTTTT. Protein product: CASSPTGGSNTGELFF.

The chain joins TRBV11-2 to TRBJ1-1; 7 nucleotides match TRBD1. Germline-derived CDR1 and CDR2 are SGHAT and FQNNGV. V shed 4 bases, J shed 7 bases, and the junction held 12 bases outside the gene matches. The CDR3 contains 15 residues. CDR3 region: CASSSSDRVGNEAFF. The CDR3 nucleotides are TGTGCCAGCAGCTCCTCTGACAGGGTGGGTAATGAAGCTTTCTTT.

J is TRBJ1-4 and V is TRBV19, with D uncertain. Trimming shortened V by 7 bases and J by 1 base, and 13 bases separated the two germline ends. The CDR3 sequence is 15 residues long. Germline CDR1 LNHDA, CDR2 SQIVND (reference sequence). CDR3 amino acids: CASTHDGRTNEKLFF. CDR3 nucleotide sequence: TGTGCCAGTACCCACGACGGGAGAACTAATGAAAAACTGTTTTTT.

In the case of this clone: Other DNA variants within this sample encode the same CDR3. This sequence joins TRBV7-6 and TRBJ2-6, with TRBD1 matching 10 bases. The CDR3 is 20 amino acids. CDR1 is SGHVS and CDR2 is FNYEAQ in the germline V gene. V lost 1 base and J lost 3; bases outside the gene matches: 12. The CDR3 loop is CASSLEVERQGAFGANVLTF. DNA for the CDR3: TGTGCCAGCAGCTTAGAGGTTGAACGACAGGGGGCCTTTGGGGCCAACGTCCTGACTTTC.

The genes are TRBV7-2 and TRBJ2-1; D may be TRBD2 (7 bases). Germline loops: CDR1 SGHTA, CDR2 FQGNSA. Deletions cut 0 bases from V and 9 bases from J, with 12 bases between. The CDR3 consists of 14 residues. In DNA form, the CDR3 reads TGTGCCAGCAGCTTAGCGGGGGGGCCGAGTGAGCAGTTCTTC. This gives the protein CASSLAGGPSEQFF. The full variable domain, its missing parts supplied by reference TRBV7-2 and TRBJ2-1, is GAGVSQSPSNKVTEKGKDVELRCDPISGHTALYWYRQSLGQGLEFLIYFQGNSAPDKSGLPSDRFSAERTGGSVSTLTIQRTQQEDSAVYLCASSLAGGPSEQFFGPGTRLTVL.